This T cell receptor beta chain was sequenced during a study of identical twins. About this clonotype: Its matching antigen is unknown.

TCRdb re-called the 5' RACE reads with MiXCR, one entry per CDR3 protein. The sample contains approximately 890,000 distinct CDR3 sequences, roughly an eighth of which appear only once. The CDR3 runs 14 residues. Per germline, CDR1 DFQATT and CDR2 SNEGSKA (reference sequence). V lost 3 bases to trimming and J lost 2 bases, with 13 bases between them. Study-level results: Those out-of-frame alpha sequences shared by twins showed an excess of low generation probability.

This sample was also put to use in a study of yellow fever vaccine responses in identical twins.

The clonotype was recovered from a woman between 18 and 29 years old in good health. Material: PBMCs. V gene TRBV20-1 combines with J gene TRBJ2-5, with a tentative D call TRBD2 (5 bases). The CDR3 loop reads CSARGLAEQETQYF. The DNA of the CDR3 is TGCAGTGCTAGGGGTCTAGCTGAACAAGAGACCCAGTACTTC.